A selection of T cell receptor beta chains follows, all from one sample in a study of cytomegalovirus exposure and HLA in healthy donors. Measured with immunoSEQ multiplex PCR; TCRdb has only the in-frame clones, and not every one. Seen here are about 160,000 clones, around four fifths observed once, and the top ten hold under 2%. The sequenced sample was PBMCs. These receptor sequences come from a man younger than 30 in good health and CMV-seronegative. The CDR3 runs from the conserved cysteine through the conserved F or W. The D gene is left open where the match is weak.

>TRBJ2-5|TRBV27|TRBD1
CASSRIDRGLGETQYF
>TRBJ1-1|TRBV4-1|.
CASSLALEGSEAFF
>TRBJ1-5|TRBV20-1|TRBD1
CSASQGEPQHF
>TRBJ2-5|TRBV27|TRBD2
CASSSPMRGGIKTQYF
>TRBJ2-5|TRBV5-1|TRBD1
CASSLARDRYWETQYF
>TRBJ2-5|TRBV4-2|TRBD2
CASSQEGSGGKAETQYF
>TRBJ2-1|TRBV19|TRBD2
CASRKSGTRNDNEQFF
>TRBJ2-6|TRBV7-8|TRBD1
CASSLGYRGRRGANVLTF
>TRBJ2-5|TRBV4-1|TRBD1
CASSHGQGKETQYF
>TRBJ2-5|TRBV7-9|.
CASSLADRAGVETQYF
>.|TRBV4-1|TRBD2
CASSQWVGGSLSYEQYF
>TRBJ2-3|TRBV6-4|TRBD2
CASSRLAGGSADTQYF
>TRBJ2-1|TRBV5-6|.
CASSFGLGSEQFF
>TRBJ2-2|TRBV6-5|.
CASSLSGGTGELFF
>TRBJ2-3|TRBV7-9|.
CASSFDRSHATDTQYF
>TRBJ1-1|TRBV28|TRBD1
CASSGETPTYRGRDTEAFF
>TRBJ1-2|TRBV4-1|.
CASSQDTGTNYGYTF
>TRBJ1-1|TRBV28|.
CASSSQGFRTEAFF
>TRBJ2-7|TRBV7-2|.
CASSLGRGLTYEQYF
>TRBJ2-1|TRBV6-5|.
CASSYDTISYNEQFF
>TRBJ1-1|TRBV2|.
CASSPETASEAFF
>TRBJ1-1|TRBV6-6|TRBD1
CASSTGTGRRSTEAFF